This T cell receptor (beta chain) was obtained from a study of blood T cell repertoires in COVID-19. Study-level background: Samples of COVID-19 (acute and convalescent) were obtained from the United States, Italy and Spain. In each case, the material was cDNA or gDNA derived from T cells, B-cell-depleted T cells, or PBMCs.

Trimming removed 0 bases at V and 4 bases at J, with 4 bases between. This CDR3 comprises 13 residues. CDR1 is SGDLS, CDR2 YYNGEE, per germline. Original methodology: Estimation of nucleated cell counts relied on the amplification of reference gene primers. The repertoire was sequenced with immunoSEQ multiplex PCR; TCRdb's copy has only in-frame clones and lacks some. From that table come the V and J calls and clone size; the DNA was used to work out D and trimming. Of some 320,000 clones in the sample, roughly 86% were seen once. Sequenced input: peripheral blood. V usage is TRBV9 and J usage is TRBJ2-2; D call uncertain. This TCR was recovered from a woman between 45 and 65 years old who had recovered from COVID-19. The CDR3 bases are TGTGCCAGCAGCGTAGACATCACCGGGGAGCTGTTTTTT. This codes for CASSVDITGELFF.